These 28 T cell receptor beta chains share one sample of origin, sequenced in a study of blood T cells in healthy people across ages. Through a sample-barcoded 5' primer and a J-beta primer mix, a second PCR was run for about 7 to 12 cycles. TCRdb reprocessed the 5' RACE reads with MiXCR, giving one entry per CDR3 protein. The sample contains roughly 860,000 distinct CDR3 sequences, roughly 60% of which appear only once. What was sequenced was blood. The receptors here all came from a young man in good health.

The chain recombines TRBV18 with TRBJ2-3; 7 bases agree with TRBD2. With 8 bases clipped from V and 2 bases from J, the junction kept 7 bases outside the gene matches. This CDR3 is 14 amino acids long. Germline CDR1 is KGHSH and CDR2 is LQKENI. The CDR3 DNA sequence: TGTGCCAGCCCAGGCGGGGGAGCCACAGATACGCAGTATTTT. Its protein product is CASPGGGATDTQYF.

The chain has TRBV12-3 or TRBV12-4 and TRBJ2-1, with 10 nucleotides matching TRBD2. This CDR3 region has 16 residues. V gave up 5 bases and J gave up 0 bases; unmatched junction bases: 4. CDR3 nucleotides: TGTGCCAGCAGTAAGAGCGGGGGGGGCTCCTACAATGAGCAGTTCTTC. Translated: CASSKSGGGSYNEQFF.

This clonotype was counted only a few times. The chain carries TRBV4-3 and TRBJ2-3, with D possibly called TRBD1 or TRBD2 (5 bases each). Looked up from germline, CDR1 is LGHNA and CDR2 is YSLEER. The CDR3 covers 15 residues. V was trimmed by 2 bases and J by 0 bases, leaving 9 bases between them. The CDR3 protein is CASSQQWGSTDTQYF. The CDR3 DNA sequence: TGCGCCAGCAGCCAACAGTGGGGGAGCACAGATACGCAGTATTTT.

The chain has TRBV20-1 and TRBJ2-7; either TRBD1 or TRBD2 may supply D (5 bases each). Trimming cost V 2 bases and J 3 bases, with 11 bases left between them. The germline V gene has CDR1 DFQATT and CDR2 SNEGSKA (reference sequence). The CDR3 spans 13 residues. CDR3: CSARRDGYYEQYF. In nucleotides, the CDR3 is TGCAGTGCTAGACGGGACGGATACTACGAGCAGTACTTC.

This clonotype was seen a handful of times. V gene TRBV7-2 combines with J gene TRBJ1-2, with 10 nucleotides matching TRBD1. V was clipped by 1 base and J by 8 bases; unmatched bases: 4. This CDR3 is 14 amino acids long. CDR1 and CDR2 from the germline V gene are SGHTA and FQGNSA. The CDR3 loop is CASSLGTGGGGYTF. CDR3 coding DNA: TGTGCCAGCAGCTTAGGGACAGGGGGGGGAGGCTACACCTTC.

The J gene is TRBJ1-5, the V gene TRBV15; the D is unclear. V was shortened by 1 base and J by 4 bases, with 17 bases between the two germline ends. The CDR3 is 17 amino acids. The germline V gene has CDR1 LNHNV and CDR2 YYDKDF (reference sequence). The CDR3 region has the DNA TGTGCCACCAGCAGAGTGCGGAACCGGGTCCTTAATCAGCCCCAGCATTTT. Translation gives CATSRVRNRVLNQPQHF.

The J gene is TRBJ2-5, the V gene TRBV7-2; 7 bases match TRBD1. The CDR3 consists of 14 residues. Germline V CDR1 and CDR2: SGHTA, FQGNSA. Losses at the gene ends were 5 bases for V and 3 bases for J; bases not matched to a gene: 6. CDR3 loop: CASSPRDSKETQYF. The CDR3 region has the DNA TGTGCCAGCAGCCCCCGGGACAGCAAAGAGACCCAGTACTTC.

This chain uses TRBV28 with TRBJ1-4; 8 nucleotides line up with TRBD1. Per germline, CDR1 MDHEN and CDR2 SYDVKM. The CDR3 totals 14 residues. The J segment lost 7 bases and the V segment lost 6 bases, leaving 7 bases of the junction unmatched. The CDR3 sequence is CASSLTGEGEKLFF. CDR3 in DNA: TGTGCCAGCAGCTTGACAGGGGAAGGTGAAAAACTGTTTTTT.

The J gene is TRBJ1-6, the V gene TRBV7-2; 8 bases map to TRBD1. Germline V gene sequence: CDR1 SGHTA, CDR2 FQGNSA. The ends lost 6 bases at V and 6 bases at J; junction bases unmatched: 10. The CDR3 length is 16 residues. The CDR3 region has the DNA TGTGCCAGCAGTAACAGGGGGGGACCCTCTAATTCACCCCTCCACTTT. As protein: CASSNRGGPSNSPLHF.

This clonotype showed up just once. This sequence joins TRBV7-2 and TRBJ1-4; D ambiguous. The V and J ends lost 4 bases and 7 bases respectively, with 13 bases between them. This CDR3 has 14 amino acids. The germline V gene has CDR1 SGHTA and CDR2 FQGNSA. The CDR3 coding sequence is TGTGCCAGCAGCTCCTATACTGAAGTTGAAAAACTGTTTTTT. Translation: CASSSYTEVEKLFF.

This chain connects TRBV7-2 to TRBJ2-7; 10 bases are a match to TRBD2. CDR3 length: 13 residues. CDR1 is SGHTA, CDR2 FQGNSA, per germline. Unmatched junction bases numbered 2, after V lost 6 bases and J lost 3 bases. The CDR3 protein is CASRLAGIYEQYF. The CDR3 DNA sequence: TGTGCCAGCAGACTAGCGGGGATCTACGAGCAGTACTTC.

This clonotype was recorded a few times. The CDR3 sequence is CASSPRDEQFF. As DNA, the CDR3 is TGTGCCAGCAGTCCCAGAGATGAGCAGTTCTTC. The chain combines TRBV12-3 or TRBV12-4 with TRBJ2-1, with D uncertain. V was pared by 5 bases and J by 8 bases, with 7 bases between. The CDR3 contains 11 residues.

CDR3 nucleotide sequence: TGTGCCAGCAGCCAACCAGGGGGGGAAGAGACCCAGTACTTC. Translated: CASSQPGGEETQYF. The chain recombines TRBV3-1 with TRBJ2-5; D is perhaps TRBD1 or TRBD2 (7 bases each). Germline CDR1 reads LGHDT; CDR2 reads YNNKEL (reference sequence). Between the trimmed V and J ends, which lost 2 bases and 3 bases, there was a span of 10 bases. This CDR3 is 14 amino acids long.

The chain uses TRBV6-2 or TRBV6-3 and TRBJ2-7; a weak D match, TRBD1 (5 bases). Germline-derived CDR1 and CDR2 are MNHEY and SVGEGT. The CDR3 contains 12 residues. Trimming left V 6 bases short and J 6 bases short, with 12 bases between. The CDR3 bases are TGTGCCAGCAGAACAGGTTCGGTCGAGCAGTACTTC. This sequence encodes CASRTGSVEQYF.

The V and J genes are TRBV5-6 and TRBJ2-4; unclear D gene. The end of the DNA fits TRBJ2-7 better, so the J call may be wrong. Per germline, CDR1 SGHDT and CDR2 YYEEEE. The CDR3 spans 14 residues. CDR3 loop: CASSLSLKPYEQYF. In nucleotides, the CDR3 is TGTGCCAGCAGCTTGTCCCTGAAACCCTACGAGCAGTACTTC.

This clonotype has more than one count but fewer than ten. The chain joins TRBV4-3 to TRBJ1-5; D may be TRBD1 (5 bases). This CDR3 has 15 amino acids. V was trimmed by 2 bases and J by 5 bases, leaving 13 bases between them. Per the germline V gene, CDR1 is LGHNA and CDR2 is YSLEER. The CDR3: CASSQPGREYQPQHF. In nucleotides, the CDR3 is TGCGCCAGCAGCCAACCGGGCAGGGAGTATCAGCCCCAGCATTTT.

This chain links TRBV5-1 with TRBJ2-7; TRBD2 agrees at 13 bases. Per the germline V gene, CDR1 is SGHRS and CDR2 is YFSETQ. V lost 0 bases and J lost 4; bases outside the gene matches: 1. CDR3 length equals 15 residues. CDR3 region: CASSLELAGGYEQYF. The CDR3 nucleotides read TGCGCCAGCAGCTTGGAACTAGCGGGAGGGTACGAGCAGTACTTC.

The CDR3 reads CASSQEGTRQNYGYTF. CDR3 sequence (DNA): TGTGCCAGCAGCCAAGAAGGGACCCGCCAGAACTATGGCTACACCTTC. This chain connects TRBV3-1 to TRBJ1-2; weak D call: TRBD1 (5 bases). The CDR3 spans 16 residues. V gave up 0 bases and J gave up 2 bases, with 13 bases separating them. The germline gives CDR1 LGHDT, CDR2 YNNKEL (reference sequence).

V usage is TRBV9 and J usage is TRBJ1-2; TRBD1 matches at 9 bases. Germline trimming cut 3 bases from V and 8 bases from J; bases unmatched to any gene: 8. This CDR3 spans 14 amino acids. Germline CDR1 and CDR2: SGDLS and YYNGEE. Written as DNA, the CDR3 is TGTGCCAGCAGCGCTCGGACAGGGGCTCTCGGCTACACCTTC. Protein sequence: CASSARTGALGYTF.

J is TRBJ2-3 and V is TRBV12-3 or TRBV12-4; the match to TRBD2 covers 12 bases. The CDR3 spans 18 residues. J lost 4 bases, V lost 3 bases, and 11 bases had no gene match. The CDR3 bases are TGTGCCAGCAGTTTTCGGACTAGCGGGGAGAAGGGCGCAGATACGCAGTATTTT. Translated: CASSFRTSGEKGADTQYF.

The V call is TRBV6-2 or TRBV6-3, the J call TRBJ1-2, with D uncertain. Trimming left V 6 bases short and J 3 bases short, with 14 bases between. The CDR3 is made up of 14 amino acids. The germline CDR1 and CDR2 sequences are MNHEY and SVGEGT. The chain's CDR3 is CASRPRTVDYGYTF. In DNA, the CDR3 is TGTGCCAGCAGGCCAAGGACCGTGGACTATGGCTACACCTTC.

The V and J genes are TRBV20-1 and TRBJ1-6; 7 nucleotides align to TRBD1. V shed 1 base and J 6 bases; nucleotides not matched to a gene: 3. CDR1 and CDR2 from the germline V gene are DFQATT and SNEGSKA (reference sequence). This CDR3 spans 14 amino acids. In DNA, the CDR3 is TGCAGTGCTAGAGGACGGGACAGTAATTCACCCCTCCACTTT. As protein: CSARGRDSNSPLHF.

The chain employs TRBV20-1 and TRBJ2-4; possibly TRBD2 for D (6 bases). V dropped 0 bases and J dropped 7 bases, with 13 bases sitting between them. The CDR3 extends over 14 amino acids. Germline-derived CDR1 and CDR2 are DFQATT and SNEGSKA (reference sequence). Here the CDR3 reads CSARDPLEGNIQYF. CDR3 bases: TGCAGTGCTAGAGATCCCCTGGAGGGGAACATTCAGTACTTC.

This chain uses TRBV7-2 with TRBJ1-6; D perhaps matches TRBD1 (5 bases). With 5 bases removed from V and 8 bases from J, the gap between germline ends came to 16 bases. This CDR3 spans 15 amino acids. Germline V gene lookup returns CDR1 SGHTA and CDR2 FQGNSA. The CDR3, as DNA: TGTGCCAGCAGCCAAGACCCCAGGGAGGATTCACCCCTCCACTTT. Its protein product is CASSQDPREDSPLHF.

This clonotype was seen more than once but under ten times. This chain uses TRBV6-2 or TRBV6-3 with TRBJ2-1, with TRBD2 matching over 11 bases. CDR3 length: 16 residues. Trimming took 4 bases from V and 1 from J; bases not matched to a gene: 3. Germline CDR1 is MNHEY and CDR2 is SVGEGT. DNA for the CDR3: TGTGCCAGCAGTTGGGGGACTAGCGGTTCCTACAATGAGCAGTTCTTC. Protein sequence: CASSWGTSGSYNEQFF.

This clonotype was recorded a few times. The chain combines TRBV27 with TRBJ1-2; D gene uncertain. The ends were cut back, 7 bases at V and 6 bases at J, with 9 bases in the middle. This CDR3 has 11 amino acids. Germline assignment: CDR1 MNHEY and CDR2 SMNVEV (reference sequence). In DNA form, the CDR3 reads TGTGCCAGCATGGGTTTTGATGGCTACACCTTC. This codes for CASMGFDGYTF.

The chain couples TRBV29-1 to TRBJ1-5; D gene ambiguous. This CDR3 comprises 14 residues. Germline lookup yields CDR1 SQVTM and CDR2 ANQGSEA. V lost 4 bases to trimming and J lost 0 bases, with 10 bases between them. This chain's CDR3 is CSVVGSDSNQPQHF. The CDR3 DNA follows: TGCAGCGTTGTGGGATCGGATAGCAATCAGCCCCAGCATTTT.

This clonotype was seen a few times. This chain connects TRBV12-3 or TRBV12-4 to TRBJ1-1; D is uncertain. The V end lost 6 bases, the J end lost 2 bases, and 10 bases lay between the germline ends. There are 13 residues in the CDR3. The CDR3 reads CASRRTDNTEAFF. The CDR3, as DNA: TGTGCCAGCAGACGGACGGACAACACTGAAGCTTTCTTT.